This section outlines one T cell receptor beta chain sequence together with its context. The target antigen is unknown. These data belong to a study of T cell responses to AZD1222 COVID-19 vaccine. The protocol was immunoSEQ multiplex PCR, while the TCRdb copy is restricted to in-frame clones and leaves out a portion. The sample has over 100,000 clones, about nine tenths seen once; the top ten hold just over 2.5%. Researchers grouped second doses given at about 4 or about 12 weeks into one pool. Study outcomes and limitations: Among AZD1222 vaccinees, only 6 or 7 were seropositive at baseline. Females made up more of the donors, who were largely white British, and clonal diversity may have come out too low. There were vaccine-associated CD4 TCRs across spike, dominant at 160-218 and 743-854.

The CDR3 is made up of 16 amino acids. Germline CDR1 and CDR2: MNHEY and SVGAGI. Trimming took 2 bases from V and 1 from J; bases not matched to a gene: 8. This clonotype was sampled from an adult who received the AZD1222 COVID-19 vaccine. This chain links TRBV6-5 with TRBJ2-7; 7 bases align to TRBD1. The material was peripheral blood, obtained 28 days after the second AZD1222 dose. The CDR3 loop reads CASSYAPPGQSYEQYF. CDR3 nucleotides: TGTGCCAGCAGTTACGCTCCTCCGGGACAGTCCTACGAGCAGTACTTC.